This TCR beta chain was captured by sequencing in a study of blood T cell repertoires in COVID-19. Assay: immunoSEQ multiplex PCR; the TCRdb copy retains only in-frame clones and omits some. This table has 200,000 to 250,000 clones, approximately 90% appearing once. CDR3 length: 14 residues. Per the germline V gene, CDR1 is MNHEY and CDR2 is SMNVEV (reference sequence). The J segment lost 12 bases and the V segment lost 8 bases, leaving 15 bases of the junction unmatched. A single count supports this clone. The sequenced material came from PBMCs or T cells enriched from blood (not recorded which). This TCR derives from a man aged 18 to 35 with acute COVID-19. The chain is built from TRBV27 and TRBJ1-4; 7 bases are shared with TRBD1. The CDR3 DNA reads as TGTGCCAGCGGCCCCCGGGGACAGCGTGCGGAACTGTTTTTT. Its protein product is CASGPRGQRAELFF. Full variable domain (missing parts from reference TRBV27 and TRBJ1-4): EAQVTQNPRYLITVTGKKLTVTCSQNMNHEYMSWYRQDPGLGLRQIYYSMNVEVTDKGDVPEGYKVSRKEKRNFPLILESPSPNQTSLYFCASGPRGQRAELFFGSGTQLSVL.